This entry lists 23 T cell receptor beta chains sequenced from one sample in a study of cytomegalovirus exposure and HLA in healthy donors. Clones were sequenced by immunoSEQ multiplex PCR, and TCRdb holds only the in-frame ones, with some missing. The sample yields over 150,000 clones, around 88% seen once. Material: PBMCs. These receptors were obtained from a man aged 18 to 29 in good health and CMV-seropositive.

CDR3 nucleotides: TGTGCCAGCAACCCCGAGGGGTGGCAGGGGGAGCACGAGCAGTACTTC. This gives the protein CASNPEGWQGEHEQYF. The chain uses TRBV27 and TRBJ2-7, with 7 bases identical to TRBD1. CDR1 is MNHEY, CDR2 SMNVEV, per germline (reference sequence). The CDR3 runs to 16 residues. With V trimmed by 7 bases and J by 5 bases, 17 bases remained unmatched.

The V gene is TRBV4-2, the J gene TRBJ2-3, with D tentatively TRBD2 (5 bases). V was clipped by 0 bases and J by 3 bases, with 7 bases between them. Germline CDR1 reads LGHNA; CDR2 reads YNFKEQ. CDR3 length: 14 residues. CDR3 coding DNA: TGTGCCAGCAGCCAAGATCGGACTACAGATACGCAGTATTTT. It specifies CASSQDRTTDTQYF.

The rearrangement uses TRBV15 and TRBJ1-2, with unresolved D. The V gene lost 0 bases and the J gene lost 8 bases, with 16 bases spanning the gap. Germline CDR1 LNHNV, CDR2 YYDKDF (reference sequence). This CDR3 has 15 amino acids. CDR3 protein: CATSREGDGVEGYTF. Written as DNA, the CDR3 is TGTGCCACCAGCAGAGAGGGCGACGGTGTCGAGGGCTACACCTTC.

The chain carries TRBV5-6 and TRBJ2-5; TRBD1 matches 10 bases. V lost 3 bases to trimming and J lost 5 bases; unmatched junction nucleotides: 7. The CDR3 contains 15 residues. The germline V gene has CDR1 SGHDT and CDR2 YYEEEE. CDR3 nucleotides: TGTGCCAGCAGCTCCGGACAGGGGGAGTTGGAGACCCAGTACTTC. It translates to CASSSGQGELETQYF. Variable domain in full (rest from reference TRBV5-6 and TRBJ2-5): DAGVTQSPTHLIKTRGQQVTLRCSPKSGHDTVSWYQQALGQGPQFIFQYYEEEERQRGNFPDRFSGHQFPNYSSELNVNALLLGDSALYLCASSSGQGELETQYFGPGTRLLVL.

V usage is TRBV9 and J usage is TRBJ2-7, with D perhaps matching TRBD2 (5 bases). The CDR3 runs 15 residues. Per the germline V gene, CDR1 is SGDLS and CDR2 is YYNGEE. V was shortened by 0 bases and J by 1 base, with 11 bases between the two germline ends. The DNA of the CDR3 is TGTGCCAGCAGCGTAGGGAGCGGAGCGTCCTACGAGCAGTACTTC. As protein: CASSVGSGASYEQYF.

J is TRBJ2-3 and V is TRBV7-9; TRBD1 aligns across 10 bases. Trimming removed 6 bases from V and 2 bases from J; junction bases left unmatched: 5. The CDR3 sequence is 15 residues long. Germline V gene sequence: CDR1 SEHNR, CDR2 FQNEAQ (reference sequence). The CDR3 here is CASRSGTGVTDTQYF. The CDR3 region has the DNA TGTGCCAGCAGGTCCGGGACAGGGGTCACAGATACGCAGTATTTT. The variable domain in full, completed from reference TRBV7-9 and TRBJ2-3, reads DTGVSQNPRHKITKRGQNVTFRCDPISEHNRLYWYRQTLGQGPEFLTYFQNEAQLEKSRLLSDRFSAERPKGSFSTLEIQRTEQGDSAMYLCASRSGTGVTDTQYFGPGTRLTVL.

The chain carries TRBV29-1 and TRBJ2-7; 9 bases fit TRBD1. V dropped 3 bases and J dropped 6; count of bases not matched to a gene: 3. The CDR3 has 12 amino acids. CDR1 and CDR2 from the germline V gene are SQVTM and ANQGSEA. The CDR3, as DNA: TGCAGCGTTGAGGACAGGGGTCCCGAGCAGTACTTC. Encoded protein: CSVEDRGPEQYF.

CDR3 loop: CATSRGSVDYGYTF. CDR3 nucleotide sequence: TGTGCCACCAGCAGAGGAAGCGTAGACTATGGCTACACCTTC. V is TRBV15 and J is TRBJ1-2; D is uncertain. V lost 1 base and J lost 3, with 9 bases in between. CDR1 and CDR2 from the germline V gene are LNHNV and YYDKDF (reference sequence). The CDR3 extends over 14 amino acids.

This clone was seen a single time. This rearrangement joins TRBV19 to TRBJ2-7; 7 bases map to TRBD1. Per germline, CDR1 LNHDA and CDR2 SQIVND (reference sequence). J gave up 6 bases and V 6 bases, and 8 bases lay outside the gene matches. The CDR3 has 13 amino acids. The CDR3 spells CASRGQGVSEQYF. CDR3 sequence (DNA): TGTGCCAGTAGAGGTCAGGGGGTGAGCGAGCAGTACTTC.

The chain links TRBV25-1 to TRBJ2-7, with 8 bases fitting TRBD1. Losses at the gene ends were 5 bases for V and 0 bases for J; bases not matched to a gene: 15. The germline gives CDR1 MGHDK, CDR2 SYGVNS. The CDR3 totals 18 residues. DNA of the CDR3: TGTGCCAGCAGTTCCCCCTCGAACAACAGGGGGAGCTCCTACGAGCAGTACTTC. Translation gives CASSSPSNNRGSSYEQYF.

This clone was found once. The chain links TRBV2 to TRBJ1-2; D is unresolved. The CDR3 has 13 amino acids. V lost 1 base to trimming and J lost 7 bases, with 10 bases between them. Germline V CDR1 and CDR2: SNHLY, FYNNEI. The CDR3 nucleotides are TGTGCCAGCAGTGAAGGGGCGGGCGTTGGCTACACCTTC. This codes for CASSEGAGVGYTF.

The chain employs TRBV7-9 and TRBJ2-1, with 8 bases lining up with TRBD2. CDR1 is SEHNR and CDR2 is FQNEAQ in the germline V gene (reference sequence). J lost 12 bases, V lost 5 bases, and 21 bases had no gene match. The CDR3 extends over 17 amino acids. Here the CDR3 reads CASSGGSPGGSVISQFF. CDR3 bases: TGTGCCAGCAGCGGAGGGAGCCCGGGGGGGAGTGTAATTTCGCAGTTCTTC.

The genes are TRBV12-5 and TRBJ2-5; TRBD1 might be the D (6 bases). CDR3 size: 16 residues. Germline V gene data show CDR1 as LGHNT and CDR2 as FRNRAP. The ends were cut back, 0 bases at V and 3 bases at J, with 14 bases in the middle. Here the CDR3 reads CASGLVLRGEEETQYF. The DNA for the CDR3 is TGTGCTAGTGGTTTGGTACTCAGGGGCGAAGAAGAGACCCAGTACTTC.

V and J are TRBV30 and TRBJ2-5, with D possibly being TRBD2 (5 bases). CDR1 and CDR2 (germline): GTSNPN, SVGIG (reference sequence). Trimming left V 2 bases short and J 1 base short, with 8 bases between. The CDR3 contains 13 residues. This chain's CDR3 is CAWSLGVQETQYF. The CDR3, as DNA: TGTGCCTGGAGTCTCGGGGTCCAAGAGACCCAGTACTTC.

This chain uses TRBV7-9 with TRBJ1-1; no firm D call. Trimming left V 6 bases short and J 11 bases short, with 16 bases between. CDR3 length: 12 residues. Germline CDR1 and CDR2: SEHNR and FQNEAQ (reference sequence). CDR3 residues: CASRAEAAWAFF. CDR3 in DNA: TGTGCCAGCAGAGCAGAGGCAGCCTGGGCTTTCTTT.

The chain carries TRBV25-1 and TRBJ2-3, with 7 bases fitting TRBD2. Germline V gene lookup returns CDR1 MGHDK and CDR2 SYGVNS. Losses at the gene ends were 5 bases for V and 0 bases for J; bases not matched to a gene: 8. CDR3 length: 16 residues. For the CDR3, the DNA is TGTGCCAGCAGTCGGCGGGAGCGGGGTAGCACAGATACGCAGTATTTT. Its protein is CASSRRERGSTDTQYF.

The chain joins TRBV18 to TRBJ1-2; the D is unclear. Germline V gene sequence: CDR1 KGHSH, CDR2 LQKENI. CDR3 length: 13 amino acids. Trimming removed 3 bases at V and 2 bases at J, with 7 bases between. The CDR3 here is CASSPTENYGYTF. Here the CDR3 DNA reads TGTGCCAGCTCACCTACAGAAAACTATGGCTACACCTTC.

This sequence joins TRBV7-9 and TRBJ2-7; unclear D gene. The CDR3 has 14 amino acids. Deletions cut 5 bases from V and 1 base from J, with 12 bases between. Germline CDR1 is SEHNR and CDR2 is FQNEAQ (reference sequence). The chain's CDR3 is CASSPSERSYEQYF. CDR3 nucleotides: TGTGCCAGCAGCCCGAGTGAGAGGTCCTACGAGCAGTACTTC.

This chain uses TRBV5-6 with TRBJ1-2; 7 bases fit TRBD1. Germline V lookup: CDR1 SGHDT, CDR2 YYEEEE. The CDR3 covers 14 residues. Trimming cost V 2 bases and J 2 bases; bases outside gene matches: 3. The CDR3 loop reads CASSFRTGNYGYTF. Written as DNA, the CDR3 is TGTGCCAGCAGCTTCCGGACAGGAAACTATGGCTACACCTTC. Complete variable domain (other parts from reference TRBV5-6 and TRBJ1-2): DAGVTQSPTHLIKTRGQQVTLRCSPKSGHDTVSWYQQALGQGPQFIFQYYEEEERQRGNFPDRFSGHQFPNYSSELNVNALLLGDSALYLCASSFRTGNYGYTFGSGTRLTVV.

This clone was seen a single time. In DNA form, the CDR3 reads TGCGCCAGCAGCCCCCGGGGCTCCTATAATTCACCCCTCCACTTT. This codes for CASSPRGSYNSPLHF. The chain recombines TRBV5-1 with TRBJ1-6; D unresolved. The CDR3 is 15 residues long. Germline assignment: CDR1 SGHRS and CDR2 YFSETQ. With 4 bases removed from V and 0 bases from J, the gap between germline ends came to 8 bases.

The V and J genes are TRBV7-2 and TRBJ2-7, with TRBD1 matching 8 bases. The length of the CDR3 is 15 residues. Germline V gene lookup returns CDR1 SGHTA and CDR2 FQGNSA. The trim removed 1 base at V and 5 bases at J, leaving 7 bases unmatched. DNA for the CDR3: TGTGCCAGCAGCTTAGACGGCACAGGGGGAAACGAGCAGTACTTC. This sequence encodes CASSLDGTGGNEQYF.

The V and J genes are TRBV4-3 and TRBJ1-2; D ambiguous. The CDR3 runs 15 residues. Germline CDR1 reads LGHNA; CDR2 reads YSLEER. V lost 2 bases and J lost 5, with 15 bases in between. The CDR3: CASSQQYSGRYGYTF. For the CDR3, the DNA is TGCGCCAGCAGCCAACAGTACTCGGGGAGGTATGGCTACACCTTC.

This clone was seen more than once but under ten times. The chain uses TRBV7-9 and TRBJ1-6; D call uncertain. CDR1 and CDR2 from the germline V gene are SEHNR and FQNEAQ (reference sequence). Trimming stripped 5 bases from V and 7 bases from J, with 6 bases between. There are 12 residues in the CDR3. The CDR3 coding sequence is TGTGCCAGCAGCGCCCAGAATTCACCCCTCCACTTT. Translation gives CASSAQNSPLHF.